This T cell receptor (beta chain) was sequenced for a study of Graves' ophthalmopathy and Graves' hyperthyroidism. From RNA, the CDR3 regions of TCR beta chains were amplified and sequenced. The authors performed first-round RT-PCR with HTBI primers and then a second-round multiplex PCR. Via MiXCR, TCRdb re-called the multiplex PCR reads, giving one row per CDR3 protein. The sample has roughly 400,000 distinct CDR3 sequences, 15% to 20% seen once. This CDR3 comprises 14 residues. V gave up 2 bases and J gave up 2 bases, with 10 bases separating them. Per germline, CDR1 SGHVS and CDR2 FQNEAQ. Newly diagnosed hyperthyroidism donors, aged 18 to 65, duration under 2 months. As diagnostic evidence, clinical symptoms, serum thyroxine, TRAb, thyroid ultrasound and orbital computed tomography were relied upon. This clonotype occurred a few times.

Sequencing was done on a sample of peripheral blood. The V call is TRBV7-8, the J call TRBJ2-7; D not certain. This clonotype was sampled from an adult woman with stable Graves' hyperthyroidism. The CDR3 reads CASSLLTRTYEQYF. The DNA of the CDR3 is TGTGCCAGCAGCTTACTCACAAGAACCTACGAGCAGTACTTC.